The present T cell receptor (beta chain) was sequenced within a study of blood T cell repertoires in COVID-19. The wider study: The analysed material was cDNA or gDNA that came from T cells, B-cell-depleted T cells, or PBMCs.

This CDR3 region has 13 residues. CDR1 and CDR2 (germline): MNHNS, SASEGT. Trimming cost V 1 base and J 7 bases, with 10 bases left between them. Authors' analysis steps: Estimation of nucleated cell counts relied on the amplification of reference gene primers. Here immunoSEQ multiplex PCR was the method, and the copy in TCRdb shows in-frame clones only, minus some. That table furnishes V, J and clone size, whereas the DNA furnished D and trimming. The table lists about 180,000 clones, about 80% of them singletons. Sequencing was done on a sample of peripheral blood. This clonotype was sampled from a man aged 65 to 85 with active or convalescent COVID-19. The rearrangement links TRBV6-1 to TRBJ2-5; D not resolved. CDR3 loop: CASSEGLSRTQYF. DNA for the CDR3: TGTGCCAGCAGTGAAGGACTGTCGAGGACCCAGTACTTC.